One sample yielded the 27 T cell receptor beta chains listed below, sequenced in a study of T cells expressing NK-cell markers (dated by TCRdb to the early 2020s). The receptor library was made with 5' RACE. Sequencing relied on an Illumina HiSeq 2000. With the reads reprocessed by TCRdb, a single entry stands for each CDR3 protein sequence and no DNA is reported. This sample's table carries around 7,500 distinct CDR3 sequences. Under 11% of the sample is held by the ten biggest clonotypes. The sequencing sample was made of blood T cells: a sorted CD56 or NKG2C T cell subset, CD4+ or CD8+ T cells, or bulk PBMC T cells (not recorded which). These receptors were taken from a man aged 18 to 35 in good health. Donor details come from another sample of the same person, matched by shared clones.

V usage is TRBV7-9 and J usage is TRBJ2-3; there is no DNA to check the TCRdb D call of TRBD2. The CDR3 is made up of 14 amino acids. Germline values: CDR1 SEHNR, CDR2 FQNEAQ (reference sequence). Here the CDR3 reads CASSRSGIRDTQYF.

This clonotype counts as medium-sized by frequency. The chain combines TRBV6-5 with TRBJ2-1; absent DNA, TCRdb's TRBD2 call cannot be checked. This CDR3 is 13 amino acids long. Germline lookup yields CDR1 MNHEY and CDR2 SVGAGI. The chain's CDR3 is CASSWTIRYEQFF.

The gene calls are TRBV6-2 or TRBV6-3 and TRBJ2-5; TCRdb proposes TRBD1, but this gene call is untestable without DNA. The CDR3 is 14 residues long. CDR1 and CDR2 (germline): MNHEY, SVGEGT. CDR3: CASSPTGGEKTQYF.

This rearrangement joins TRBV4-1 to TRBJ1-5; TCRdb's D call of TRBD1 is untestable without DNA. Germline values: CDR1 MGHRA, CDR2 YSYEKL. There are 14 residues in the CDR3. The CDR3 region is CASSPQGSDQPQHF.

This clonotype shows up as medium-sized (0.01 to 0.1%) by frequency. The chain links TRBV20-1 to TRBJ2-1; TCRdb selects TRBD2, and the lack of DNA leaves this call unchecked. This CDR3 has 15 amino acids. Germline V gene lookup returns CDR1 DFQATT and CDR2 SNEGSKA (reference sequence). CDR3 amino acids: CSAEFGTSAYNEQFF.

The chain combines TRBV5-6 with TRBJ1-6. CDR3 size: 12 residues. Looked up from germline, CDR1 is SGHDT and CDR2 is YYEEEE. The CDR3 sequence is CASSLGISPLHF.

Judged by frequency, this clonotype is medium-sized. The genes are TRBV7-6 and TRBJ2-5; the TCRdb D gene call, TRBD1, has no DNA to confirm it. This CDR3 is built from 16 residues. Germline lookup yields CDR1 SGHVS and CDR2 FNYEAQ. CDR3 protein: CASSYSLGATRETQYF.

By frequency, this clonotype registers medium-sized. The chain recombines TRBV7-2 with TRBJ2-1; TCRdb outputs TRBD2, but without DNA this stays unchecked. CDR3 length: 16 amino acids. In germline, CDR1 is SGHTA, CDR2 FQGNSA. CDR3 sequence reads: CASSAALDVAYNEQFF.

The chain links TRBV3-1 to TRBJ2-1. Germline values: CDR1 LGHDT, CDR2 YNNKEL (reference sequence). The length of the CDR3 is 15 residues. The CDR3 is CASSQRRWIYNEQFF.

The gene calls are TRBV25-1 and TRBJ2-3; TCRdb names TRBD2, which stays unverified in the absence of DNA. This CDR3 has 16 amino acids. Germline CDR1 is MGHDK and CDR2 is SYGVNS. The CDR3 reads CASSEFQGRGTDTQYF.

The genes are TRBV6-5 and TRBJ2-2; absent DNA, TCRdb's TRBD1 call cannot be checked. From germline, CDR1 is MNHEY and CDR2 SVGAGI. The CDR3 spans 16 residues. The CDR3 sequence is CASSYTGQGAGGELFF.

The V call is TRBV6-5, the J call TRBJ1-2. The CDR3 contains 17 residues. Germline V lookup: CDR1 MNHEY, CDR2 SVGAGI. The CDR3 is CASSYSIGKLNKYGYTF.

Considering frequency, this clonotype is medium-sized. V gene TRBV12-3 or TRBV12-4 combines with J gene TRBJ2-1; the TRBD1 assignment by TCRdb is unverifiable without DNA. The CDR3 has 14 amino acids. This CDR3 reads CASSLSPPPNEQFF.

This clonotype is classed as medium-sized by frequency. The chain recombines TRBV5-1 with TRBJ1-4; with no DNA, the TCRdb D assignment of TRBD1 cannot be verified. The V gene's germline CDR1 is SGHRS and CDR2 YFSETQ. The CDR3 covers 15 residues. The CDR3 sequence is CASSPWTGNDEKLFF.

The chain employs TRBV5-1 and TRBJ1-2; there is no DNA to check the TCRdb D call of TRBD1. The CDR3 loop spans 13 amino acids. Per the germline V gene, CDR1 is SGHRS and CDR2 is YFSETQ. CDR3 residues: CASSLRTGDGYTF.

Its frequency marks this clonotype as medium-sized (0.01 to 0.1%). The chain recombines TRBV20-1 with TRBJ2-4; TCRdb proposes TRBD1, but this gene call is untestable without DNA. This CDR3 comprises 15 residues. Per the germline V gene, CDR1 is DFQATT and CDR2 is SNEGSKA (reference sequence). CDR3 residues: CSARWDTRAKNIQYF.

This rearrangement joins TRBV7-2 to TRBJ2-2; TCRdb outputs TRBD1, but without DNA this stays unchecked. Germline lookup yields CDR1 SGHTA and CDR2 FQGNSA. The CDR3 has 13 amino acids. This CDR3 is CASRPIRAGELFF.

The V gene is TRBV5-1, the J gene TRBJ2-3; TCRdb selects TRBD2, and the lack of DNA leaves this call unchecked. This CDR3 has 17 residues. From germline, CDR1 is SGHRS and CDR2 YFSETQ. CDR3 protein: CASSSGLAALSTDTQYF.

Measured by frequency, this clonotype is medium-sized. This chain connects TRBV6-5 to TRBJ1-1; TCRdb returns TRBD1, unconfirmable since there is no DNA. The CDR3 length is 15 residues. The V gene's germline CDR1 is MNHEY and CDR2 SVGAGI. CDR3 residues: CASRPGGTGGKRAFF.

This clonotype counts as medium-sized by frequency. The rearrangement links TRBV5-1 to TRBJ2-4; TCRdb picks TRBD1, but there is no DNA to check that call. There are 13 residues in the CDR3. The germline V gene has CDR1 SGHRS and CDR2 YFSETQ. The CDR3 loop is CASSSTGGNIQYF.

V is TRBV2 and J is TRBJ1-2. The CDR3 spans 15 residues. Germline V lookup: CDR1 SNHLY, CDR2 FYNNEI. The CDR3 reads CASSNQVPTMGGYTF.

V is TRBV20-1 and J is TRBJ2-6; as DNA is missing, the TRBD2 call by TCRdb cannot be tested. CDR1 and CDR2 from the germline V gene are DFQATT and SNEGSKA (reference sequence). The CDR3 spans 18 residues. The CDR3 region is CSASNPWDWAVGANVLTF.

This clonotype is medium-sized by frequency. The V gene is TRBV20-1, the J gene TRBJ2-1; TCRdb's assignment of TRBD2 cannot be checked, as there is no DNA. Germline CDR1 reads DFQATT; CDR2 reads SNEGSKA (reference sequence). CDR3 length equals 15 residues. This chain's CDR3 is CSAVAGTSGINEQFF.

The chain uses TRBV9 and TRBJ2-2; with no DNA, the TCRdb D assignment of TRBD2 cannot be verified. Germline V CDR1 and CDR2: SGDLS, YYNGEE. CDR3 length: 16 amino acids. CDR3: CASSALPGTNTGELFF.

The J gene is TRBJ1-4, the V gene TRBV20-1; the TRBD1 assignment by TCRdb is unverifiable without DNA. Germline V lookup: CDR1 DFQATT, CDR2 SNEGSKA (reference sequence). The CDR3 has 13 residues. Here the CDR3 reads CSAKRTVNEKLFF.

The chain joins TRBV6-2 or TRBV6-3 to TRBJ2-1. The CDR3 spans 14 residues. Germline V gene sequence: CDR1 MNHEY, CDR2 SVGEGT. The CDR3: CASSYSLTRSEQFF.

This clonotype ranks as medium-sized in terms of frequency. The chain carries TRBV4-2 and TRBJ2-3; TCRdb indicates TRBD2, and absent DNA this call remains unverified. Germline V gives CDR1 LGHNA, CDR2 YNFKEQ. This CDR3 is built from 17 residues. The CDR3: CASSQDRTSGSTDTQYF.